This T cell receptor beta chain was sequenced for a study of blood T cell repertoires in COVID-19. Background on the study: From the United States, Italy and Spain came samples of acute and convalescent COVID-19. The analysed material was cDNA or gDNA that came from T cells, B-cell-depleted T cells, or PBMCs.

Germline CDR1 is SEHNR and CDR2 is FQNEAQ (reference sequence). Trimming at V came to 5 bases and at J to 2 bases, leaving 5 bases not matched to a gene. This CDR3 has 15 residues. Authors' methods: From reference gene primer amplification, estimates of nucleated cell counts were derived. Sequencing was performed with immunoSEQ multiplex PCR; in TCRdb, only in-frame clones are kept and a portion is missing. D and trimming come from the DNA, and the V and J calls and clone size come from that table. The sample shows roughly 91,000 clones, approximately 79% of them seen only once. The sequence derives from a man aged 70 or older with acute or convalescent COVID-19. The V gene is TRBV7-9, the J gene TRBJ2-3; 9 nucleotides agree with TRBD1. The sample comprised peripheral blood. The CDR3 loop is CASSKTGGDTDTQYF. The CDR3 coding sequence is TGTGCCAGCAGCAAGACAGGGGGGGACACAGATACGCAGTATTTT.